These 23 T cell receptor beta chains share one sample of origin, sequenced in a study of blood T cell repertoires in COVID-19. Profiling relied on immunoSEQ multiplex PCR, and the TCRdb table lists in-frame clones only, not all of them. The sample lists hundreds of thousands of clones; 75% to 90% were seen once. Sequenced input: peripheral blood. Receptors were obtained from a woman in her 70s with active or convalescent COVID-19.

V usage is TRBV10-2 and J usage is TRBJ2-7; 8 nucleotides match TRBD2. V gave up 11 bases and J gave up 7 bases; unmatched junction bases: 19. Germline CDR1 and CDR2: WSHSY and SAAADI. This CDR3 has 15 residues. CDR3 sequence (DNA): TGCGCCGGATCCCCGTCCTTAGCGGGGCCCCCGGAGCAGTACTTC. This gives the protein CAGSPSLAGPPEQYF.

In this sample, this clone turned up once. The chain has TRBV6-2 or TRBV6-3 and TRBJ1-1, with 7 positions matching TRBD1. Germline V gives CDR1 MNHEY, CDR2 SVGEGT. V was pared by 4 bases and J by 1 base, with 6 bases of the junction left unmatched. This CDR3 has 15 residues. CDR3 region: CASSSRTGWNTEAFF. Written as DNA, the CDR3 is TGTGCCAGCAGTTCGCGGACAGGCTGGAACACTGAAGCTTTCTTT.

The chain is built from TRBV11-3 and TRBJ2-5; 8 positions match TRBD1. Germline trimming cut 5 bases from V and 5 bases from J; bases unmatched to any gene: 4. This CDR3 has 13 amino acids. Germline assignment: CDR1 SGHNT and CDR2 YENEEA. The CDR3 reads CASSRTGLETQYF. CDR3 nucleotides: TGTGCCAGCAGCCGGACAGGGCTGGAGACCCAGTACTTC. The entire variable domain, with the rest obtained from reference TRBV11-3 and TRBJ2-5, is as follows: EAGVVQSPRYKIIEKKQPVAFWCNPISGHNTLYWYLQNLGQGPELLIRYENEEAVDDSQLPKDRFSAERLKGVDSTLKIQPAELGDSAVYLCASSRTGLETQYFGPGTRLLVL.

This rearrangement joins TRBV19 to TRBJ2-5; 7 bases align to TRBD1. CDR1 is LNHDA and CDR2 is SQIVND in the germline V gene (reference sequence). The ends lost 5 bases at V and 13 bases at J; junction bases unmatched: 10. The CDR3 covers 12 residues. CDR3 amino acids: CASSLVTGTLYF. The CDR3 DNA reads as TGTGCCAGTAGTTTGGTGACAGGGACCTTGTACTTC.

The genes are TRBV9 and TRBJ1-1; perhaps TRBD1 as D (5 bases). Trimming left V 3 bases short and J 7 bases short, with 10 bases between. The CDR3 runs 12 residues. Germline CDR1 reads SGDLS; CDR2 reads YYNGEE. CDR3 region: CASSAQGYEAFF. The DNA for the CDR3 is TGTGCCAGCAGCGCGCAGGGTTATGAAGCTTTCTTT.

The genes are TRBV6-5 and TRBJ1-6; weak D call: TRBD1 (6 bases). Trimming stripped 7 bases from V and 0 bases from J, with 10 bases between. Germline loops: CDR1 MNHEY, CDR2 SVGAGI. The CDR3 is 15 residues long. The CDR3 spells CASTLGGSYNSPLHF. The CDR3 region has the DNA TGTGCCAGCACTTTAGGGGGCTCCTATAATTCACCCCTCCACTTT.

The V call is TRBV18, the J call TRBJ1-3; 8 positions agree with TRBD1. With 5 bases clipped from V and 0 bases from J, the junction kept 6 bases outside the gene matches. Germline V lookup: CDR1 KGHSH, CDR2 LQKENI. The CDR3 is 16 residues long. Written as DNA, the CDR3 is TGTGCCAGCTCAACGACAGGGGCCTTCTCTGGAAACACCATATATTTT. Protein: CASSTTGAFSGNTIYF.

The CDR3 nucleotides read TGTGCCAGCAGCCAATGGCAGGGAACAGAGACCCAGTACTTC. Its protein is CASSQWQGTETQYF. The chain combines TRBV3-1 (or the pseudogene TRBV3-2) with TRBJ2-5; weak D call: TRBD1 (5 bases). V shed 2 bases and J shed 4 bases, with 11 bases lying between them. This CDR3 spans 14 amino acids. The germline CDR1 and CDR2 sequences are LGHDT and YNNKEL (reference sequence).

The chain has TRBV2 and TRBJ2-1, with unresolved D. Trimming removed 2 bases from V and 0 bases from J, with 5 bases in between. This CDR3 is 14 amino acids long. Germline V gene sequence: CDR1 SNHLY, CDR2 FYNNEI. This CDR3 reads CASSEMSSYNEQFF. CDR3 nucleotide sequence: TGTGCCAGCAGTGAAATGAGCTCCTACAATGAGCAGTTCTTC.

V usage is TRBV27 and J usage is TRBJ2-2; 11 bases map to TRBD2. V was clipped by 6 bases and J by 11 bases; unmatched bases: 11. CDR3 length equals 15 residues. Per the germline V gene, CDR1 is MNHEY and CDR2 is SMNVEV (reference sequence). In DNA form, the CDR3 reads TGTGCCAGCAGCAGACTAGCGGGAACACCTAAAGAGCTGTTTTTT. This gives the protein CASSRLAGTPKELFF.

V usage is TRBV7-2 and J usage is TRBJ2-3, with 7 bases that match TRBD2. V gave up 5 bases and J gave up 0 bases; unmatched junction bases: 5. The CDR3 spans 15 residues. Germline V gives CDR1 SGHTA, CDR2 FQGNSA. The CDR3 region is CASSIRGVSTDTQYF. As DNA, the CDR3 is TGTGCCAGCAGCATCCGGGGGGTAAGCACAGATACGCAGTATTTT.

The chain recombines TRBV3-1 (or the pseudogene TRBV3-2) with TRBJ1-1, with a possible D match to TRBD1 (6 bases). V dropped 0 bases and J dropped 7 bases, with 12 bases sitting between them. The CDR3 extends over 14 amino acids. Germline V gene sequence: CDR1 LGHDT, CDR2 YNNKEL (reference sequence). CDR3 sequence (DNA): TGTGCCAGCAGCCAAGACGGACAGAACTATGAAGCTTTCTTT. As protein: CASSQDGQNYEAFF.

The chain joins TRBV11-2 to TRBJ2-2; D is possibly TRBD2 (6 bases). V was cut by 5 bases and J by 0 bases, with 16 bases left in between. Germline values: CDR1 SGHAT, CDR2 FQNNGV. This CDR3 contains 17 residues. The DNA of the CDR3 is TGTGCCAGCAGCACCCCGTGGGGAGGAACGAACACCGGGGAGCTGTTTTTT. Amino acid sequence: CASSTPWGGTNTGELFF.

This clone was seen just once. The chain links TRBV23-1 to TRBJ2-3; the match to TRBD1 covers 9 bases. TRBV23-1 is classed as an ORF, of uncertain function. The CDR3 is 14 amino acids. J was trimmed by 11 bases and V by 0 bases; bases with no gene match: 6. The CDR3 coding sequence is TGCGCCAGCAGTCAATCGCGGGACAGGGACCTGCAGTATTTT. Protein sequence: CASSQSRDRDLQYF.

The DNA of the CDR3 is TGCAGTGCTGTGGCGGGCTATGGCTACACCTTC. Its protein product is CSAVAGYGYTF. The V gene is TRBV20-1, the J gene TRBJ1-2, with no clear D. The CDR3 is made up of 11 amino acids. Germline assignment: CDR1 DFQATT and CDR2 SNEGSKA (reference sequence). Between the trimmed V and J ends, which lost 5 bases and 4 bases, there was a span of 8 bases.

This clone was seen a few times. V and J are TRBV9 and TRBJ2-7, with a tentative D call TRBD2 (7 bases). Germline CDR1 and CDR2: SGDLS and YYNGEE. This CDR3 contains 16 residues. V was shortened by 4 bases and J by 5 bases, with 22 bases between the two germline ends. CDR3 residues: CASSPSNGGAYDEQYF. The CDR3 DNA follows: TGTGCCAGCAGCCCCTCCAATGGGGGGGCGTATGACGAGCAGTACTTC. Full variable domain (missing parts from reference TRBV9 and TRBJ2-7): DSGVTQTPKHLITATGQRVTLRCSPRSGDLSVYWYQQSLDQGLQFLIQYYNGEERAKGNILERFSAQQFPDLHSELNLSSLELGDSALYFCASSPSNGGAYDEQYFGPGTRLTVT.

This clone was counted a few times. The V call is TRBV7-9, the J call TRBJ1-1, with TRBD1 as a possible D gene (6 bases). Germline lookup yields CDR1 SEHNR and CDR2 FQNEAQ (reference sequence). This CDR3 contains 12 residues. V was pared by 3 bases and J by 11 bases, with 13 bases between. The CDR3 coding sequence is TGTGCCAGCAGCTTGACAGACCAGGGGGCTTTCTTT. Encoded protein: CASSLTDQGAFF.

V is TRBV27 and J is TRBJ1-6; a possible D gene is TRBD1 (5 bases). V lost 3 bases and J lost 7, with 10 bases in between. The CDR3 length is 14 residues. Germline V gene data show CDR1 as MNHEY and CDR2 as SMNVEV (reference sequence). CDR3 region: CASSFRQGNSPLHF. In DNA form, the CDR3 reads TGTGCCAGCAGTTTTCGGCAGGGAAATTCACCCCTCCACTTT.

This clone was counted only a few times. This rearrangement joins TRBV10-3 to TRBJ2-1; 7 bases are a match to TRBD2. The CDR3 sequence is 16 residues long. Germline loops: CDR1 ENHRY, CDR2 SYGVKD. After removal of 6 bases from V and 7 bases from J, the junction contained 15 bases not matched to a gene. The DNA for the CDR3 is TGTGCCATCAGCGCCGCAGCGGGAACACTGGGGAATGAGCAGTTCTTC. Protein: CAISAAAGTLGNEQFF.

The chain combines TRBV5-1 with TRBJ2-1, with 10 bases identical to TRBD2. Per the germline V gene, CDR1 is SGHRS and CDR2 is YFSETQ. This CDR3 is built from 14 residues. With V trimmed by 5 bases and J by 4 bases, 3 bases remained unmatched. CDR3 amino acids: CASSHSGGYNEQFF. The DNA of the CDR3 is TGCGCCAGCAGTCATAGCGGGGGGTACAATGAGCAGTTCTTC.

The V call is TRBV7-6, the J call TRBJ2-7; a possible D gene is TRBD1 (6 bases). Germline values: CDR1 SGHVS, CDR2 FNYEAQ. This CDR3 comprises 16 residues. With 4 bases removed from V and 0 bases from J, the gap between germline ends came to 16 bases. The CDR3 region has the DNA TGTGCCAGCAGCTCATATCCCGAGGACAGCTCCTACGAGCAGTACTTC. It is translated as CASSSYPEDSSYEQYF.

The rearrangement links TRBV9 to TRBJ2-7; 9 bases line up with TRBD2. Per the germline V gene, CDR1 is SGDLS and CDR2 is YYNGEE. The junction had 6 bases not matched to a gene; V was cut back by 0 bases and J by 2 bases. The CDR3 is 16 amino acids. This chain's CDR3 is CASSVGASGEPYEQYF. The CDR3 DNA sequence: TGTGCCAGCAGCGTAGGGGCTAGCGGGGAACCCTACGAGCAGTACTTC. The full variable domain, in which reference TRBV9 and TRBJ2-7 provide the parts outside the CDR3, is DSGVTQTPKHLITATGQRVTLRCSPRSGDLSVYWYQQSLDQGLQFLIQYYNGEERAKGNILERFSAQQFPDLHSELNLSSLELGDSALYFCASSVGASGEPYEQYFGPGTRLTVT.

This clone was seen only once. The J gene is TRBJ1-1, the V gene TRBV7-9; D uncertain. Looked up from germline, CDR1 is SEHNR and CDR2 is FQNEAQ (reference sequence). This CDR3 is 14 amino acids long. The V gene lost 7 bases and the J gene lost 1 base, with 13 bases spanning the gap. The CDR3 reads CASIRQASNTEAFF. CDR3 nucleotides: TGTGCCAGCATTCGTCAGGCTTCGAACACTGAAGCTTTCTTT.